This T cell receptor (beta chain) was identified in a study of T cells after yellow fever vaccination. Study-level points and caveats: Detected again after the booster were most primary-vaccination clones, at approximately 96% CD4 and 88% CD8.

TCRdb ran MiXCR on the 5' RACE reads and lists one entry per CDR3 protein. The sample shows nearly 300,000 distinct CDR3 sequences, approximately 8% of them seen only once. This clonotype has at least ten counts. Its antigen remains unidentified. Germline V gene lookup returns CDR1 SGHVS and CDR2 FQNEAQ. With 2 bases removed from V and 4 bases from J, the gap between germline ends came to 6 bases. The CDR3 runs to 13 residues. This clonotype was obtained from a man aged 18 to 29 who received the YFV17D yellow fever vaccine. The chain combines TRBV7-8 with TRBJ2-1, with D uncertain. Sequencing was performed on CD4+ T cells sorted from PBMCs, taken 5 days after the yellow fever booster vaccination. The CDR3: CASSLNKYNEQFF. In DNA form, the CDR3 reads TGTGCCAGCAGCTTAAACAAATACAATGAGCAGTTCTTC.